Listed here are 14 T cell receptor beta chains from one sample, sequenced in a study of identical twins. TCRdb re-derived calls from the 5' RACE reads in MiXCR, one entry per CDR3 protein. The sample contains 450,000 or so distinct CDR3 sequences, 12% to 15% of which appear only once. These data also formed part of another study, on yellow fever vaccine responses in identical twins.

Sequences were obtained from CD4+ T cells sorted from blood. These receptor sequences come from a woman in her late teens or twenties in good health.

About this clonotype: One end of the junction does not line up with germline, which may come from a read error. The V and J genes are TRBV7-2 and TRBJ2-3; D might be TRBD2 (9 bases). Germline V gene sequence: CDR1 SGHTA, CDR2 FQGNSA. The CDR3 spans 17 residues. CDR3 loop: CASSLAGQVVFTDTQYF. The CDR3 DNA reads TGTGCCAGCAGCCTAGCGGGACAGGTGGTATTCACAGATACGCAGTATTTT.

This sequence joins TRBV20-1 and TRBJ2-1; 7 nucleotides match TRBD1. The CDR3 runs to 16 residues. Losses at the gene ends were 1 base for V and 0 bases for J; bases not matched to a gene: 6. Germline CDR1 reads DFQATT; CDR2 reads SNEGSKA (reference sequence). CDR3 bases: TGCAGTGCTAGAGTGAGGGGGCCGAGCTCCTACAATGAGCAGTTCTTC. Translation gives CSARVRGPSSYNEQFF.

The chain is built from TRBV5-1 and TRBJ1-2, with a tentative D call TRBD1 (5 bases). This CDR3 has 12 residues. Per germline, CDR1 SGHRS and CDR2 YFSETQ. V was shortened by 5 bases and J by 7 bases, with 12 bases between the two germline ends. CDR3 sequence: CASRPGTGGYTF. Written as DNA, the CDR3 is TGCGCCAGCAGACCAGGAACAGGTGGCTACACCTTC.

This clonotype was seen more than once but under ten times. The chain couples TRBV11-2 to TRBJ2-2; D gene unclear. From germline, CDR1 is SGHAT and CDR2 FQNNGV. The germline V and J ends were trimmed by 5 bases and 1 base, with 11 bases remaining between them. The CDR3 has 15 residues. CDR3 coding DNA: TGTGCCAGCAGCCTTGGACGGAGGAACACCGGGGAGCTGTTTTTT. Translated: CASSLGRRNTGELFF.

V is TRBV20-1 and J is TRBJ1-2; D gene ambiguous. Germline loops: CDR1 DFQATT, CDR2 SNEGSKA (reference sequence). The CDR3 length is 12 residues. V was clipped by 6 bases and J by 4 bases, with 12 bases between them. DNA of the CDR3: TGCAGTGCGATTCAGGAGAGCTATGGCTACACCTTC. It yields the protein CSAIQESYGYTF.

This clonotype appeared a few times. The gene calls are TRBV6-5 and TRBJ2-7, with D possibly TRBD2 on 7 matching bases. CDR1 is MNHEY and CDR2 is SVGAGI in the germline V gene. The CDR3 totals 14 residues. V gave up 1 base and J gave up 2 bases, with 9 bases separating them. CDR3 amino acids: CASSYWGGPYEQYF. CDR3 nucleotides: TGTGCCAGCAGTTACTGGGGGGGGCCCTACGAGCAGTACTTC.

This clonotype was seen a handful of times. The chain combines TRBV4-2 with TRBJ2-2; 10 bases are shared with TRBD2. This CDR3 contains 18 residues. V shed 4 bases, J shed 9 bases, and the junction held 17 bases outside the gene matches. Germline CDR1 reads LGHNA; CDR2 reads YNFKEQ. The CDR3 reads CASSREILAGSAGRELFF. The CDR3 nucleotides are TGTGCCAGCAGCCGCGAGATACTAGCGGGGTCGGCCGGGCGGGAGCTGTTTTTT.

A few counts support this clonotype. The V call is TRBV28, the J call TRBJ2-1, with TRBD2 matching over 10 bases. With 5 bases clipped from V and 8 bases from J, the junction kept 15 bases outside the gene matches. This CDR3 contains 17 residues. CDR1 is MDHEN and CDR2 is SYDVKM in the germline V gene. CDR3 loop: CASSPQPSSGSVDEQFF. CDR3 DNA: TGTGCCAGCAGTCCCCAGCCCTCTAGCGGGAGTGTGGATGAGCAGTTCTTC.

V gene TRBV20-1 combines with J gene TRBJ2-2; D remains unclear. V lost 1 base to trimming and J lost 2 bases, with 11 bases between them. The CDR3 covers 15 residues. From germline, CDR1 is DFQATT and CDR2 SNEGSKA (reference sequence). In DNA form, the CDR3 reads TGCAGTGCTAGAGCTGGCAGCGCCAACACCGGGGAGCTGTTTTTT. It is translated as CSARAGSANTGELFF.

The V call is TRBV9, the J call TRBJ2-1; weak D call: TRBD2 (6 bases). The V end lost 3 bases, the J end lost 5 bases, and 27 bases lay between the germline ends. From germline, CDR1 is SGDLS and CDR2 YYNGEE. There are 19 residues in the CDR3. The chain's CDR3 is CASSGFKAGLLKTNNEQFF. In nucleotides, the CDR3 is TGTGCCAGCAGCGGGTTCAAGGCGGGGCTCCTAAAAACCAACAATGAGCAGTTCTTC.

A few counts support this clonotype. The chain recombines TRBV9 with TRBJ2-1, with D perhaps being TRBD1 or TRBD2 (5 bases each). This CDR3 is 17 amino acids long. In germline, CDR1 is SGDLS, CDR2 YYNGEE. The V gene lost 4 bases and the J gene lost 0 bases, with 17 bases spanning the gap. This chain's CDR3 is CASSTAGTSSSYNEQFF. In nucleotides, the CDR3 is TGTGCCAGCAGCACAGCCGGGACGAGTAGCTCCTACAATGAGCAGTTCTTC.

Here the CDR3 reads CASSRQSGGYNEQFF. Here the CDR3 DNA reads TGTGCCAGCAGCCGACAGAGCGGGGGATACAATGAGCAGTTCTTC. This sequence joins TRBV27 and TRBJ2-1, with 8 bases that match TRBD2. V dropped 6 bases and J dropped 4; count of bases not matched to a gene: 8. CDR3 length equals 15 residues. Per the germline V gene, CDR1 is MNHEY and CDR2 is SMNVEV (reference sequence).

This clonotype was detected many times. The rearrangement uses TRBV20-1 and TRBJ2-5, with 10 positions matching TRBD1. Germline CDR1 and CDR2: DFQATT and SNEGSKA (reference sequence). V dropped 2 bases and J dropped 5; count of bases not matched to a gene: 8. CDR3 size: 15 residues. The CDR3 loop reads CSARRPGTGEETQYF. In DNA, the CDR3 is TGCAGTGCTAGACGCCCCGGGACAGGGGAGGAGACCCAGTACTTC.

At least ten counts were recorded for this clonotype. DNA for the CDR3: TGTGCCAGCAGCCAAGATCCGGGGGGGCTAGCGGGGGGTTTATACAATGAGCAGTTCTTC. Its translation: CASSQDPGGLAGGLYNEQFF. The genes are TRBV4-2 and TRBJ2-1; TRBD2 matches 11 bases. V was pared by 0 bases and J by 4 bases, with 14 bases of the junction left unmatched. The CDR3 extends over 20 amino acids. The germline gives CDR1 LGHNA, CDR2 YNFKEQ.